These 29 T cell receptor beta chains were sequenced from one sample in a study of blood T cell repertoires in COVID-19. Sequencing used immunoSEQ multiplex PCR; TCRdb keeps in-frame clones, though not all of them. This sample has roughly 100,000 clones, with around nine tenths found just once. Material: peripheral blood. These receptors came from a woman in her 70s with acute or convalescent COVID-19.

This chain uses TRBV19 with TRBJ2-3; the D gene is possibly TRBD1 (7 bases). The CDR3 has 17 residues. V lost 5 bases to trimming and J lost 5 bases, with 23 bases between them. Germline CDR1 and CDR2: LNHDA and SQIVND (reference sequence). This CDR3 is CASSGGTARLARDTQYF. CDR3 bases: TGTGCCAGTAGTGGCGGGACAGCCCGATTAGCGAGAGATACGCAGTATTTT.

The genes are TRBV5-1 and TRBJ1-5; D is uncertain. CDR3 length equals 14 residues. Germline CDR1 reads SGHRS; CDR2 reads YFSETQ. Trimming took 2 bases from V and 2 from J, leaving 8 bases between them. The CDR3 DNA reads TGCGCCAGCAGCTTTGGTCCGGGCAATCAGCCCCAGCATTTT. Encoded protein: CASSFGPGNQPQHF.

J is TRBJ1-6 and V is TRBV28; 7 bases match TRBD1. CDR3 length: 16 amino acids. Germline V gene lookup returns CDR1 MDHEN and CDR2 SYDVKM. The V and J ends lost 6 bases and 8 bases, in that order; junction bases with no gene match: 13. CDR3 protein: CASSTYVGTEDSPLHF. CDR3 bases: TGTGCCAGCAGCACCTATGTTGGGACAGAAGATTCACCCCTCCACTTT.

This rearrangement joins TRBV7-8 to TRBJ2-5; 8 bases are a match to TRBD1. Per germline, CDR1 SGHVS and CDR2 FQNEAQ. The CDR3 is made up of 17 amino acids. J lost 5 bases, V lost 1 base, and 12 bases had no gene match. The CDR3 loop is CASSLGVTGARKETQYF. The CDR3 nucleotides are TGTGCCAGCAGCTTAGGGGTGACAGGGGCTCGAAAGGAGACCCAGTACTTC.

This chain links TRBV5-1 with TRBJ2-7; TRBD1 might be the D (7 bases). Germline V lookup: CDR1 SGHRS, CDR2 YFSETQ. Between the trimmed V and J ends, which lost 2 bases and 6 bases, there was a span of 15 bases. This CDR3 region has 14 residues. The CDR3, as DNA: TGCGCCAGCAGCTTAGGGCCCCAGGGGGGCGAGCAGTACTTC. Amino acids: CASSLGPQGGEQYF.

This chain links TRBV30 with TRBJ2-7, with D tentatively TRBD2 (6 bases). CDR1 and CDR2 (germline): GTSNPN, SVGIG (reference sequence). V was pared by 2 bases and J by 12 bases, with 14 bases between. The CDR3 contains 11 residues. Written as DNA, the CDR3 is TGTGCCTGGAGTCCGGGGGACGGTAGGTACTTC. Translating it yields CAWSPGDGRYF.

This clone has just one count. The chain is built from TRBV2 and TRBJ1-5; tentatively, D is TRBD1 (6 bases). The V end lost 10 bases, the J end lost 7 bases, and 17 bases lay between the germline ends. The CDR3 covers 13 residues. Germline V gives CDR1 SNHLY, CDR2 FYNNEI. In DNA form, the CDR3 reads TGTGCCATTCGACAGGACGGGCGGCAGCCCCAGCATTTT. It encodes CAIRQDGRQPQHF.

This clone was seen more than once but under ten times. This chain links TRBV5-4 with TRBJ1-1; 7 nucleotides line up with TRBD1. The V segment lost 3 bases and the J segment 3 bases; nucleotides outside the gene matches: 5. Germline values: CDR1 SGHNT, CDR2 YYREEE (reference sequence). CDR3 length: 14 residues. CDR3 in DNA: TGTGCCAGCAGCTGGCTGGGACAGTACACTGAAGCTTTCTTT. This encodes CASSWLGQYTEAFF. Full variable domain (rest looked up from reference TRBV5-4 and TRBJ1-1): ETGVTQSPTHLIKTRGQQVTLRCSSQSGHNTVSWYQQALGQGPQFIFQYYREEENGRGNFPPRFSGLQFPNYSSELNVNALELDDSALYLCASSWLGQYTEAFFGQGTRLTVV.

The J gene is TRBJ2-7, the V gene TRBV2; no clear D gene. Trimming stripped 6 bases from V and 3 bases from J, with 6 bases between. Germline V CDR1 and CDR2: SNHLY, FYNNEI. CDR3 size: 11 residues. The CDR3 loop reads CASSPNYEQYF. The CDR3 DNA is TGTGCCAGCAGCCCCAACTACGAGCAGTACTTC.

The V gene is TRBV7-9, the J gene TRBJ1-6, with 7 bases fitting TRBD1. The V gene's germline CDR1 is SEHNR and CDR2 FQNEAQ (reference sequence). The length of the CDR3 is 17 residues. The J segment lost 8 bases and the V segment lost 5 bases, leaving 15 bases of the junction unmatched. CDR3 in amino acids: CASSKWDSLSDYSPLHF. CDR3 DNA: TGTGCCAGCAGCAAGTGGGACAGCCTCTCGGATTATTCACCCCTCCACTTT.

The CDR3 region is CASIGAEKLFF. CDR3 sequence (DNA): TGTGCCAGCATAGGGGCTGAAAAACTGTTTTTT. V and J are TRBV6-5 and TRBJ1-4; D is perhaps TRBD1 (5 bases). The ends were cut back, 7 bases at V and 7 bases at J, with 7 bases in the middle. The CDR3 sequence is 11 residues long. CDR1 is MNHEY and CDR2 is SVGAGI in the germline V gene.

This rearrangement joins TRBV29-1 to TRBJ1-2, with D perhaps matching TRBD1 (5 bases). Per the germline V gene, CDR1 is SQVTM and CDR2 is ANQGSEA. Deletions cut 4 bases from V and 4 bases from J, with 16 bases between. There are 14 residues in the CDR3. The DNA for the CDR3 is TGCAGCGTTGTTCGGAGGGACGGTGCCTATGGCTACACCTTC. Translating gives CSVVRRDGAYGYTF.

The genes are TRBV18 and TRBJ2-4; the match to TRBD1 covers 7 bases. The CDR3 covers 16 residues. The junction had 13 bases not matched to a gene; V was cut back by 2 bases and J by 9 bases. Germline CDR1 is KGHSH and CDR2 is LQKENI. CDR3 sequence: CASSPGSDRVASIQYF. CDR3 in DNA: TGTGCCAGCTCACCAGGCAGCGACAGGGTGGCGAGCATTCAGTACTTC.

The V and J genes are TRBV1 and TRBJ2-2; TRBD2, the table's D call, lacks a check against the DNA. TRBV1 is a listed pseudogene. The CDR3 covers 16 residues. The CDR3 sequence is CTSSRKRGENTGELFF. The CDR3 nucleotides read TGCACCAGCAGCCGTAAACGGGGGGAGAACACCGGGGAGCTGTTTTTT.

The rearrangement joins TRBV11-2 to TRBJ2-7, with TRBD1 matching 8 bases. V gave up 3 bases and J gave up 2 bases; unmatched junction bases: 6. The germline gives CDR1 SGHAT, CDR2 FQNNGV. The CDR3 is made up of 15 amino acids. The CDR3 spells CASSFIQGGTYEQYF. The DNA for the CDR3 is TGTGCCAGCAGCTTTATACAGGGGGGAACCTACGAGCAGTACTTC.

The chain has TRBV11-2 and TRBJ2-1; 13 nucleotides line up with TRBD2. The germline V gene has CDR1 SGHAT and CDR2 FQNNGV. The trim removed 5 bases at V and 4 bases at J, leaving 2 bases unmatched. CDR3 length equals 15 residues. CDR3 protein: CASSVGLAGYNEQFF. CDR3 sequence (DNA): TGTGCCAGCAGCGTGGGACTAGCGGGATACAATGAGCAGTTCTTC.

V is TRBV19 and J is TRBJ1-2; 9 positions match TRBD1. With 0 bases clipped from V and 0 bases from J, the junction kept 14 bases outside the gene matches. Germline assignment: CDR1 LNHDA and CDR2 SQIVND (reference sequence). This CDR3 is 20 amino acids long. CDR3 in DNA: TGTGCCAGTAGTATAGACTTCTTGATGGGACAGGGATCTGCTAACTATGGCTACACCTTC. Its translation is CASSIDFLMGQGSANYGYTF.

This clone was recorded once. V usage is TRBV2 and J usage is TRBJ2-3; TRBD2 agrees at 7 bases. CDR3 length: 20 amino acids. V lost 11 bases, J lost 6 bases, and 32 bases stayed unmatched. Germline V gives CDR1 SNHLY, CDR2 FYNNEI. As DNA, the CDR3 is TGTGCCGGCCCAAAATCGCCCTCACGGCATGGGGGGGTGATGTCGGATACGCAGTATTTT. Translating it yields CAGPKSPSRHGGVMSDTQYF. The full variable domain, with the rest looked up from reference TRBV2 and TRBJ2-3, is EPEVTQTPSHQVTQMGQEVILRCVPISNHLYFYWYRQILGQKVEFLVSFYNNEISEKSEIFDDQFSVERPDGSNFTLKIRSTKLEDSAMYFCAGPKSPSRHGGVMSDTQYFGPGTRLTVL.

The V gene is TRBV11-1, the J gene TRBJ2-5; no reliable D call. This CDR3 is 13 amino acids long. V lost 1 base and J lost 4, with 7 bases in between. The V gene's germline CDR1 is SGHAT and CDR2 FQDESV (reference sequence). The DNA for the CDR3 is TGTGCCAGCAGCTTAGGTTCTCGAGAGACCCAGTACTTC. Amino acid sequence: CASSLGSRETQYF. The full variable domain, its missing parts supplied by reference TRBV11-1 and TRBJ2-5, is EAEVAQSPRYKITEKSQAVAFWCDPISGHATLYWYRQILGQGPELLVQFQDESVVDDSQLPKDRFSAERLKGVDSTLKIQPAELGDSAMYLCASSLGSRETQYFGPGTRLLVL.

This chain uses TRBV11-2 with TRBJ2-2; the match to TRBD2 covers 10 bases. This CDR3 has 19 amino acids. Germline V CDR1 and CDR2: SGHAT, FQNNGV. Unmatched junction bases numbered 7, after V lost 0 bases and J lost 0 bases. The CDR3 bases are TGTGCCAGCAGCTTAGATCTCAGCGGGAGGGCCCCGAACACCGGGGAGCTGTTTTTT. Translation: CASSLDLSGRAPNTGELFF. The variable domain in full, with the rest retrieved from reference TRBV11-2 and TRBJ2-2, is EAGVAQSPRYKIIEKRQSVAFWCNPISGHATLYWYQQILGQGPKLLIQFQNNGVVDDSQLPKDRFSAERLKGVDSTLKIQPAKLEDSAVYLCASSLDLSGRAPNTGELFFGEGSRLTVL.

This clone was detected only a few times. The chain links TRBV7-8 to TRBJ1-1; 8 positions agree with TRBD1. The CDR3 is 17 amino acids. Germline V gene sequence: CDR1 SGHVS, CDR2 FQNEAQ. V was pared by 1 base and J by 4 bases, with 11 bases of the junction left unmatched. The CDR3 coding sequence is TGTGCCAGCAGCTTAGTTCGGACAGGGAGGTATATCACTGAAGCTTTCTTT. Translated: CASSLVRTGRYITEAFF.

The gene calls are TRBV9 and TRBJ2-1; D perhaps matches TRBD1 (6 bases). CDR1 is SGDLS, CDR2 YYNGEE, per germline. CDR3 length: 14 amino acids. V lost 7 bases and J 8 bases, leaving 19 bases between the germline ends. Here the CDR3 reads CASQKGGSADEQFF. Here the CDR3 DNA reads TGTGCCAGCCAAAAAGGGGGTTCGGCGGATGAGCAGTTCTTC.

This chain connects TRBV18 to TRBJ2-7; D is possibly TRBD1 (5 bases). The CDR3 extends over 16 amino acids. Per germline, CDR1 KGHSH and CDR2 LQKENI. V was pared by 2 bases and J by 6 bases, with 20 bases between. CDR3 amino acids: CASSPILQQGPLEQYF. CDR3 DNA sequence: TGTGCCAGCTCACCAATTCTTCAGCAGGGTCCTCTCGAGCAGTACTTC.

The chain employs TRBV7-3 and TRBJ2-7; D not certain. The V gene lost 3 bases and the J gene lost 3 bases, with 9 bases spanning the gap. The CDR3 is 13 amino acids. Germline lookup yields CDR1 SGHTA and CDR2 FQGTGA. The CDR3 loop reads CASSFRNGYEQYF. The CDR3 bases are TGTGCCAGCAGCTTTCGTAACGGCTACGAGCAGTACTTC.

The CDR3 sequence: CARLTMDKNEQYF. CDR3 sequence (DNA): TGTGCCAGACTAACGATGGACAAGAACGAGCAGTACTTC. This chain joins TRBV2 and TRBJ2-7; TRBD1 is a possible D gene (5 bases). The CDR3 extends over 13 amino acids. With 9 bases removed from V and 5 bases from J, the gap between germline ends came to 17 bases. From germline, CDR1 is SNHLY and CDR2 FYNNEI.

This clone was seen only a few times. The chain recombines TRBV5-6 with TRBJ2-1, with TRBD2 as a possible D gene (5 bases). CDR1 and CDR2 from the germline V gene are SGHDT and YYEEEE. Trimming left V 2 bases short and J 8 bases short, with 5 bases between. This CDR3 has 11 amino acids. Here the CDR3 DNA reads TGTGCCAGCAGCTTCGGGGATGAGCAGTTCTTC. It is translated as CASSFGDEQFF.

The chain joins TRBV28 to TRBJ2-1; 10 positions agree with TRBD1. J was trimmed by 8 bases and V by 6 bases; bases with no gene match: 7. CDR1 is MDHEN and CDR2 is SYDVKM in the germline V gene. This CDR3 contains 14 residues. DNA of the CDR3: TGTGCCAGCAGCCTGACAGGGGGCCGGGATGAGCAGTTCTTC. Translated, it gives CASSLTGGRDEQFF.

This chain links TRBV7-6 with TRBJ1-2; 8 nucleotides line up with TRBD1. J gave up 3 bases and V 5 bases, and 14 bases lay outside the gene matches. CDR1 and CDR2 (germline): SGHVS, FNYEAQ. This CDR3 spans 17 amino acids. The CDR3 reads CASSRDRTGSVDYGYTF. DNA for the CDR3: TGTGCCAGCAGCCGGGACCGGACAGGGAGTGTGGACTATGGCTACACCTTC.

The chain links TRBV28 to TRBJ2-7; 7 bases fit TRBD2. The germline V gene has CDR1 MDHEN and CDR2 SYDVKM. The CDR3 is 14 amino acids. The J segment lost 0 bases and the V segment lost 5 bases, leaving 4 bases of the junction unmatched. The CDR3 loop is CASSPGLSSYEQYF. CDR3 sequence (DNA): TGTGCCAGCAGTCCGGGACTATCCTCCTACGAGCAGTACTTC.